These T cell receptor beta chains were read from a single sample in a study of OX40 agonist ivuxolimab in advanced cancers. Clones were sequenced by immunoSEQ multiplex PCR, and TCRdb holds only the in-frame ones, with some missing. Of about 57,000 clones in the sample, nearly 85% were seen once. Sample: CD4+ or CD8+ T cells sorted from blood, taken in a trial of the OX40 agonist ivuxolimab. These receptors all stem from an adult with an advanced solid tumor such as melanoma, head and neck, liver or kidney cancer. CDR3s include the opening cysteine and the closing phenylalanine or tryptophan. A D gene is named only where the DNA matches it firmly. Clone sizes are given selectively: once, few, many, or a class where the clone is expanded.

D gene: -
clone size: once
J gene: TRBJ2-7
V gene: TRBV14
CDR3 protein: CASSPIGPSYEQYF
CDR3 DNA: TGTGCCAGCAGTCCGATCGGGCCCTCCTACGAGCAGTACTTC

D gene: TRBD1
clone size: once
J gene: TRBJ2-4
V gene: TRBV19
CDR3 protein: CASSFSGGATKNIQYF
CDR3 DNA: TGTGCCAGTAGTTTCTCAGGGGGCGCAACCAAAAACATTCAGTACTTC

D gene: TRBD1
clone size: once
J gene: TRBJ1-5
V gene: TRBV5-1
CDR3 protein: CASSLAGTAYQPQHF
CDR3 DNA: TGCGCCAGCAGCTTGGCCGGGACAGCGTATCAGCCCCAGCATTTT

D gene: -
clone size: -
J gene: TRBJ2-5
V gene: TRBV2
CDR3 protein: CASSVLGKETQYF
CDR3 DNA: TGTGCCAGCAGTGTACTAGGTAAAGAGACCCAGTACTTC

D gene: TRBD2
clone size: few
J gene: TRBJ2-3
V gene: TRBV2
CDR3 protein: CASRGLAGVPPDTQYF
CDR3 DNA: TGTGCCAGCAGGGGACTAGCGGGAGTCCCCCCAGATACGCAGTATTTT

D gene: -
clone size: -
J gene: TRBJ2-3
V gene: TRBV5-1
CDR3 protein: CASSFGGAQADTQYF
CDR3 DNA: TGCGCCAGCAGCTTCGGAGGGGCGCAGGCAGATACGCAGTATTTT

D gene: -
clone size: few
J gene: TRBJ1-3
V gene: TRBV18
CDR3 protein: CASSPAVGSGNTIYF
CDR3 DNA: TGTGCCAGCTCTCCGGCAGTCGGCTCTGGAAACACCATATATTTT

D gene: -
clone size: -
J gene: TRBJ1-2
V gene: TRBV5-1
CDR3 protein: CASNLGWVPGARTGAYGYTF
CDR3 DNA: TGCGCCAGCAACCTAGGTTGGGTACCGGGGGCTAGGACCGGGGCCTATGGCTACACCTTC

D gene: TRBD1
clone size: -
J gene: TRBJ1-1
V gene: TRBV11-2
CDR3 protein: CASSSRPGQGFSEAFF
CDR3 DNA: TGTGCCAGCAGCTCGAGACCGGGACAGGGATTTTCTGAAGCTTTCTTT

D gene: TRBD1
clone size: -
J gene: TRBJ1-2
V gene: TRBV28
CDR3 protein: CASSSPGQGDYGYTF
CDR3 DNA: TGTGCCAGCAGCTCACCGGGACAGGGCGACTATGGCTACACCTTC

D gene: -
clone size: once
J gene: TRBJ1-6
V gene: TRBV7-9
CDR3 protein: CASRSTDYSSYNSPLHF
CDR3 DNA: TGTGCCAGCAGGTCGACAGATTACTCCTCCTATAATTCACCCCTCCACTTT

D gene: TRBD1
clone size: -
J gene: TRBJ2-2
V gene: TRBV6-5
CDR3 protein: CASSRQGINTGELFF
CDR3 DNA: TGTGCCAGCAGTCGACAGGGGATCAACACCGGGGAGCTGTTTTTT

D gene: -
clone size: -
J gene: TRBJ2-1
V gene: TRBV5-4
CDR3 protein: CASSLKGSYNEQFF
CDR3 DNA: TGTGCCAGCAGCCTTAAAGGGTCCTACAATGAGCAGTTCTTC

D gene: -
clone size: -
J gene: TRBJ2-3
V gene: TRBV9
CDR3 protein: CASSVGISTDTQYF
CDR3 DNA: TGTGCCAGCAGCGTAGGCATTAGCACAGATACGCAGTATTTT

D gene: -
clone size: few
J gene: TRBJ1-2
V gene: TRBV6-1
CDR3 protein: CASSDPTYGYTF
CDR3 DNA: TGTGCCAGCAGTGACCCCACCTATGGCTACACCTTC

D gene: -
clone size: -
J gene: TRBJ2-7
V gene: TRBV6-6
CDR3 protein: CASSSGRHYEQYF
CDR3 DNA: TGTGCCAGCAGTTCCGGACGGCACTACGAGCAGTACTTC

D gene: -
clone size: -
J gene: TRBJ2-3
V gene: TRBV5-1
CDR3 protein: CASSLGFSDTQYF
CDR3 DNA: TGCGCCAGCAGCTTGGGTTTCTCAGATACGCAGTATTTT

D gene: TRBD2
clone size: -
J gene: TRBJ2-4
V gene: TRBV28
CDR3 protein: CASSLGGSKNIQYF
CDR3 DNA: TGTGCCAGCAGTTTGGGGGGGTCCAAAAACATTCAGTACTTC

D gene: -
clone size: few
J gene: TRBJ1-1
V gene: TRBV30
CDR3 protein: CAWSNRAWGEAFF
CDR3 DNA: TGTGCCTGGAGTAACAGGGCGTGGGGTGAAGCTTTCTTT

D gene: TRBD1
clone size: once
J gene: TRBJ2-5
V gene: TRBV5-1
CDR3 protein: CASSLGQDQYF
CDR3 DNA: TGCGCCAGCAGCCTAGGACAGGACCAGTACTTC

D gene: TRBD1
clone size: -
J gene: TRBJ2-2
V gene: TRBV5-1
CDR3 protein: CASSFGTGNTGELFF
CDR3 DNA: TGCGCCAGCAGCTTTGGGACAGGGAACACCGGGGAGCTGTTTTTT

D gene: -
clone size: -
J gene: TRBJ2-6
V gene: TRBV11-2
CDR3 protein: CASSLQGAGANVLTF
CDR3 DNA: TGTGCCAGCAGCTTGCAGGGAGCTGGGGCCAACGTCCTGACTTTC

D gene: -
clone size: -
J gene: TRBJ2-7
V gene: TRBV30
CDR3 protein: CACRGPSYEQYF
CDR3 DNA: TGTGCCTGCCGGGGACCCTCCTACGAGCAGTACTTC

D gene: -
clone size: few
J gene: TRBJ2-2
V gene: TRBV19
CDR3 protein: CASRVEGAGELFF
CDR3 DNA: TGTGCCAGTAGGGTTGAGGGGGCCGGGGAGCTGTTTTTT

D gene: -
clone size: -
J gene: TRBJ1-1
V gene: TRBV6-5
CDR3 protein: CASSYSGGEAFF
CDR3 DNA: TGTGCCAGCAGTTACTCGGGCGGTGAAGCTTTCTTT

D gene: -
clone size: -
J gene: TRBJ2-1
V gene: TRBV18
CDR3 protein: CASGFTKIEQFF
CDR3 DNA: TGTGCCAGCGGGTTCACGAAGATTGAGCAGTTCTTC

D gene: -
clone size: -
J gene: TRBJ1-3
V gene: TRBV7-8
CDR3 protein: CASSLSQFGGNTIYF
CDR3 DNA: TGTGCCAGCAGCTTAAGTCAGTTCGGTGGAAACACCATATATTTT

D gene: -
clone size: -
J gene: TRBJ1-1
V gene: TRBV7-2
CDR3 protein: CASSLVGGASNTEAFF
CDR3 DNA: TGTGCCAGCAGCTTAGTGGGAGGCGCCTCGAACACTGAAGCTTTCTTT

D gene: TRBD1
clone size: -
J gene: TRBJ1-4
V gene: TRBV19
CDR3 protein: CAASDRVAEKLFF
CDR3 DNA: TGTGCCGCGTCCGACAGGGTGGCTGAAAAACTGTTTTTT

D gene: TRBD1
clone size: -
J gene: TRBJ2-1
V gene: TRBV30
CDR3 protein: CAWSGSGTVRNEQFF
CDR3 DNA: TGTGCCTGGAGTGGCTCCGGGACAGTCCGGAATGAGCAGTTCTTC

D gene: -
clone size: -
J gene: TRBJ2-5
V gene: TRBV7-2
CDR3 protein: CASSFTRAQETQYF
CDR3 DNA: TGTGCCAGCAGCTTTACGAGGGCGCAAGAGACCCAGTACTTC

D gene: -
clone size: -
J gene: TRBJ1-2
V gene: TRBV7-2
CDR3 protein: CASSLGGGGVDYTF
CDR3 DNA: TGTGCCAGCAGCTTAGGGGGAGGAGGGGTAGACTACACCTTC

D gene: -
clone size: -
J gene: TRBJ1-1
V gene: TRBV29-1
CDR3 protein: CSVEDRWKGTEAFF
CDR3 DNA: TGCAGCGTTGAAGATCGATGGAAGGGCACTGAAGCTTTCTTT

D gene: TRBD1
clone size: -
J gene: TRBJ1-4
V gene: TRBV6-5
CDR3 protein: CASSESLQGEKLFF
CDR3 DNA: TGTGCCAGCAGTGAGTCGCTACAGGGGGAAAAACTGTTTTTT

D gene: -
clone size: -
J gene: TRBJ1-1
V gene: TRBV18
CDR3 protein: CASSASGTNTEAFF
CDR3 DNA: TGTGCCAGCTCAGCGTCGGGCACCAACACTGAAGCTTTCTTT

D gene: TRBD1
clone size: -
J gene: TRBJ2-7
V gene: TRBV5-1
CDR3 protein: CASSPSSGTGSHEQYF
CDR3 DNA: TGCGCCAGCAGCCCCAGTTCCGGGACAGGGTCCCACGAGCAGTACTTC

D gene: TRBD1
clone size: -
J gene: TRBJ1-4
V gene: TRBV10-1
CDR3 protein: CASRRRQGRETVF
CDR3 DNA: TGCGCCAGCAGAAGAAGACAGGGTCGAGAAACTGTTTTT

D gene: -
clone size: -
J gene: TRBJ2-2
V gene: TRBV27
CDR3 protein: CASTKGVTNTGELFF
CDR3 DNA: TGTGCCAGCACCAAAGGGGTCACTAACACCGGGGAGCTGTTTTTT